This T cell receptor beta chain was recorded in a study of identical twins (dated by TCRdb to between 2015 and 2016). Regarding the complete study: TCR alpha and beta repertoires from monozygotic twins, unrelated adults of various ages and cord blood were deep-sequenced to test whether fetal clonotypes persist. Replicate twin experiments were performed at different times using different library preparation protocols to rule out contamination. Here is what the overall study found, with its caveats: Fewer insertions were carried by abundant cord blood beta clonotypes; a weaker similar trend was observed in young adult naive repertoires, while no such trend was observed in memory repertoires. Because the same donors could not be followed over many years, conclusions were based on cross-sectional statistical analysis. Compared with coincidental sharing between unrelated individuals, out-of-frame TCR alpha sequences shared between twins had an excess of sequences with low generation probability. In monozygotic twins, recombination models systematically underestimated out-of-frame TCR alpha sharing, but the models matched the sharing seen between unrelated individuals. Invariant T cells such as MAIT and iNKT could partly confound zero-insertion analyses, though diverse VJ usage argued against this for most clonotypes. In beta out-of-frame sequences, excess twin sharing was weaker, because having fewer shared sequences lowered the signal-to-noise ratio.

Every donor was a healthy Caucasian. The twin cohort consisted of three pairs of female monozygotic twins, all aged roughly 18 to 29 years. Miltenyi CD45RO+ enrichment and human naive T-cell isolation kits were used to isolate memory (CD45RO+) and naive T cells from PBMC. On this clonotype: The antigen this receptor binds is unknown. No much larger clone is present one base from it, and per-base qualities are unavailable.

The library was generated by 5' RACE. The sequencer listed for this sample is Illumina HiSeq 2000. A universal primer binding site was introduced by template switching, and a unique molecular identifier was present in the final cDNA, enabling accurate counting of TCR cDNA molecules. First-strand cDNA for TCR alpha and beta chains was synthesized from specific primers in the conserved constant-segment region. Each cDNA library was double barcoded, with a SMART-Mk sample barcode plus Illumina barcodes, to control for contamination. TruSeq adapter sequences and Illumina sample barcodes were added in two successive PCR steps. The TCR alpha and beta cDNA libraries were sequenced on the Illumina HiSeq platform using custom primers. The authors' analysis ran thus. Raw reads were processed with MiGEC to extract unique molecular identifiers, and MiXCR was used to determine CDR3 positions. For each individual, recombination models were inferred using an EM algorithm with the repgenHMM and IGoR tools. The analysis of shared clonotypes was done with the tcR package in R, with sharing normalized by the product of cloneset sizes. Out-of-frame nonproductive sequences were analyzed to study raw recombination free of thymic and clonal selection effects. TCRdb redid the processing of the public reads, applying fastp at Q25 and MiXCR, and retained in-frame beta chains. When rows share a CDR3 protein, they turn into one entry using the most common DNA and genes. These V and J calls rely on TCRdb rather than the paper's analysis. The sample table shows a few hundred thousand distinct CDR3 sequences, and roughly 13% are seen once. Roughly 3.7% of the sample rests with the top ten.

Between the V and J ends, shortened by 8 bases and 2 bases respectively, the junction contains 4 bases. CDR1 and CDR2 were assigned from the germline V gene as SNHLY and FYNNEI. The CDR3 covers 11 residues, taking in both the cysteine and the phenylalanine. The retained sequence is limited to the CDR3, 33 bases, with the frame set at the first base. The same data also contributed to another study, on yellow fever vaccine responses in identical twins. That second publication adds: According to the authors, in identical twins the way T cells responded to vaccination appeared partly convergent and partly personalized. The study precisely tracked vaccine-responding T cell clones in identical twins.

The TCR sequence derives from a woman aged 18 to 35 in good health. Sequenced: memory (CD45RO+) T cells sorted from blood. Interpreted using the paper, the cell subset or site label stands for: CD45RO+ enriched T cells. Recombination joined TRBV2 with TRBJ2-1; no D gene can be assigned with confidence. This receptor has the CDR3 CASGAYNEQFF. The DNA is as follows: TGTGCCAGCGGCGCCTACAATGAGCAGTTCTTC.